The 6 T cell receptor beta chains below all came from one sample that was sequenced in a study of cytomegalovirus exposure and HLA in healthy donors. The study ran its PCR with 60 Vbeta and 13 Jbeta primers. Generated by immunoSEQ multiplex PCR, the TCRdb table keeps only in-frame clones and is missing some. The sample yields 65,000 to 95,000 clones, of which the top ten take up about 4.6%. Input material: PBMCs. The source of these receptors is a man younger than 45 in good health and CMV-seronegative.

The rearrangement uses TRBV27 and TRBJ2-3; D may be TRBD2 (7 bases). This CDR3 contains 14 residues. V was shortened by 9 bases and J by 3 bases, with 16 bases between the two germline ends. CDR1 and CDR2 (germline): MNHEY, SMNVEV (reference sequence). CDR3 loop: CASGRGGATDTQYF. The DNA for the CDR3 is TGTGCCAGTGGTAGGGGGGGCGCGACAGATACGCAGTATTTT.

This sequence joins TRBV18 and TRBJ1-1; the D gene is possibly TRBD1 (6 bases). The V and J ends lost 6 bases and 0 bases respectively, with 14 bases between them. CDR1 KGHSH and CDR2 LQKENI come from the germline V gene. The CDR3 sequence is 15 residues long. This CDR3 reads CASSSLGQLNTEAFF. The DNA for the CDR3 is TGTGCCAGCTCTTCTCTTGGACAGTTGAACACTGAAGCTTTCTTT. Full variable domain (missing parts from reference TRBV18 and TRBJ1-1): NAGVMQNPRHLVRRRGQEARLRCSPMKGHSHVYWYRQLPEEGLKFMVYLQKENIIDESGMPKERFSAEFPKEGPSILRIQQVVRGDSAAYFCASSSLGQLNTEAFFGQGTRLTVV.

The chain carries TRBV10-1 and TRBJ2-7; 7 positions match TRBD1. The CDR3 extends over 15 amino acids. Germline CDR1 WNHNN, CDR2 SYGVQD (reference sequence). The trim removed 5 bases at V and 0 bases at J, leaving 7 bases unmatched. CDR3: CASSKFRTGSYEQYF. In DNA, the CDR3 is TGCGCCAGCAGTAAGTTCAGGACAGGCTCCTACGAGCAGTACTTC.

CDR3: CAWPRQGFYEQYF. For the CDR3, the DNA is TGTGCCTGGCCTAGGCAGGGTTTCTACGAGCAGTACTTC. This sequence joins TRBV30 and TRBJ2-7; D possibly corresponds to TRBD1 (5 bases). Germline V lookup: CDR1 GTSNPN, CDR2 SVGIG (reference sequence). The length of the CDR3 is 13 residues. V lost 5 bases, J lost 3 bases, and 14 bases lay in between.

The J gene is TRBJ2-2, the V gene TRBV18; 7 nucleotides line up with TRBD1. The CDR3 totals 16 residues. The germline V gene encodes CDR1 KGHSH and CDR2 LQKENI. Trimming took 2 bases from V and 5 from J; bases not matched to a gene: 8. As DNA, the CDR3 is TGTGCCAGCTCACCAGTCCAAAGGGGGCGAACCGGGGAGCTGTTTTTT. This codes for CASSPVQRGRTGELFF. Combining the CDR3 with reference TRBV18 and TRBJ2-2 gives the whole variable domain NAGVMQNPRHLVRRRGQEARLRCSPMKGHSHVYWYRQLPEEGLKFMVYLQKENIIDESGMPKERFSAEFPKEGPSILRIQQVVRGDSAAYFCASSPVQRGRTGELFFGEGSRLTVL.

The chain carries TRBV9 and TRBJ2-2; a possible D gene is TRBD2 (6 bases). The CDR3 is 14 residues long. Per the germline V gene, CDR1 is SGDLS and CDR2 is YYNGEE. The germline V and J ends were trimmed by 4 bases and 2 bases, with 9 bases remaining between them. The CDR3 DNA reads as TGTGCCAGCAGCCGGGACTCTAACACCGGGGAGCTGTTTTTT. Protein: CASSRDSNTGELFF.